Reported below is one T cell receptor (beta chain). A read error may account for a junction end that differs from germline. Unsorted whole blood yielded blood RNA, and germline DNA was extracted as well. The data belong to a study of tumor-infiltrating lymphocytes in primary liver carcinoma. Total RNA amounting to 450 to 500 ng was the source from which TCR beta cDNA was made with a constant-region primer. Researchers made the TCR beta libraries by running three nested multiplex PCR rounds with slightly modified ARM-PCR. Investigators reported that the first two PCR rounds, at approximately 11 cycles each, used TRBV1-TRBV30 forward primers with a C-beta reverse primer. TCRdb ran MiXCR on the multiplex PCR reads and lists one entry per CDR3 protein. The table has approximately 310,000 distinct CDR3 sequences, 60% to 80% seen once. This CDR3 region has 15 residues. The germline V gene has CDR1 MNHEY and CDR2 SVGAGI.

Material: peripheral blood. The rearrangement uses TRBV6-5 and TRBJ2-3; D not certain. The clonotype was recovered from a man aged 35-49 years with primary liver carcinoma and hepatitis B virus infection. This CDR3 is CASRSGLSGTDTRYF. The CDR3 nucleotides read TGTGCCAGCAGATCGGGTCTATCGGGCACAGATACGCGGTATTTT.